These 11 T cell receptor beta chains were sequenced from one sample in a study of blood T cell repertoires in COVID-19. Profiling relied on immunoSEQ multiplex PCR, and the TCRdb table lists in-frame clones only, not all of them. This sample has about 270,000 clones, with approximately 89% found just once. The sample was peripheral blood. The receptor source for this set is a man in his forties with active or convalescent COVID-19.

The V gene is TRBV2, the J gene TRBJ2-7; D unclear. The germline V gene has CDR1 SNHLY and CDR2 FYNNEI. This CDR3 region has 11 residues. Deletions cut 2 bases from V and 7 bases from J, with 6 bases between. CDR3 sequence reads: CASSEIPEQYF. CDR3 DNA: TGTGCCAGCAGTGAAATCCCAGAGCAGTACTTC.

V and J are TRBV27 and TRBJ1-2, with D possibly TRBD1 on 6 matching bases. CDR3 size: 13 residues. CDR1 MNHEY and CDR2 SMNVEV come from the germline V gene (reference sequence). The V end was cut by 6 bases, the J end by 0 bases, with 8 bases between. This CDR3 reads CASRGGPNYGYTF. The CDR3 DNA follows: TGTGCCAGCAGGGGGGGGCCTAACTATGGCTACACCTTC.

The V call is TRBV11-2, the J call TRBJ2-7, with 9 bases that match TRBD2. V trimming: 6 bases; J trimming: 2 bases; junction bases outside the gene matches: 14. Per the germline V gene, CDR1 is SGHAT and CDR2 is FQNNGV. The CDR3 contains 17 residues. In DNA form, the CDR3 reads TGTGCCAGCAGGTCAGGTGGTGGCGGGAGGGAAACCTACGAGCAGTACTTC. It yields the protein CASRSGGGGRETYEQYF.

This chain links TRBV28 with TRBJ2-5, with 7 bases fitting TRBD1. The CDR3 spans 14 residues. Germline V CDR1 and CDR2: MDHEN, SYDVKM. Trimming took 7 bases from V and 3 from J; bases not matched to a gene: 8. This CDR3 is CASIGPGTEETQYF. CDR3 in DNA: TGTGCCAGCATTGGCCCCGGGACAGAAGAGACCCAGTACTTC.

This sequence joins TRBV12-3 or TRBV12-4 and TRBJ2-3, with D possibly matching TRBD1 (6 bases). This CDR3 contains 13 residues. V shed 4 bases and J shed 5 bases, with 10 bases lying between them. The CDR3 region is CASSSQQGDTQYF. CDR3 in DNA: TGTGCCAGCAGTTCGCAACAGGGAGATACGCAGTATTTT.

CDR3 sequence: CASSEPQGAHEQYF. The CDR3 region has the DNA TGTGCCAGCAGTGAACCCCAGGGGGCCCACGAGCAGTACTTC. This chain uses TRBV6-1 with TRBJ2-7, with 8 bases that match TRBD1. This CDR3 is built from 14 residues. CDR1 is MNHNS, CDR2 SASEGT, per germline. The ends lost 2 bases at V and 5 bases at J; junction bases unmatched: 5.

The rearrangement joins TRBV6-6 to TRBJ2-2; 7 positions match TRBD2. This CDR3 has 16 amino acids. Germline CDR1 is MNHNY and CDR2 is SVGAGI (reference sequence). Trimming cost V 2 bases and J 5 bases; bases outside gene matches: 8. This CDR3 reads CASSYGRDSLTGELFF. CDR3 DNA sequence: TGTGCCAGCAGTTACGGGAGGGACTCGTTAACCGGGGAGCTGTTTTTT.

J is TRBJ1-6 and V is TRBV3-1 (or the pseudogene TRBV3-2); D is unresolved. The germline V and J ends were trimmed by 4 bases and 7 bases, with 11 bases remaining between them. The CDR3 runs to 14 residues. Germline CDR1 is LGHDT and CDR2 is YNNKEL (reference sequence). The CDR3 protein is CASSPLAGNSPLHF. The DNA of the CDR3 is TGTGCCAGCAGCCCGCTGGCGGGGAATTCACCCCTCCACTTT.

V usage is TRBV19 and J usage is TRBJ2-1; D is unclear. This CDR3 has 12 residues. Germline loops: CDR1 LNHDA, CDR2 SQIVND (reference sequence). Deletions cut 5 bases from V and 10 bases from J, with 12 bases between. CDR3 coding DNA: TGTGCCAGTAGTGCCCTCGACTGGGAGCAGTTCTTC. It encodes CASSALDWEQFF.

V gene TRBV7-8 combines with J gene TRBJ1-1, with 9 positions matching TRBD1. This CDR3 has 17 amino acids. Looked up from germline, CDR1 is SGHVS and CDR2 is FQNEAQ. The V segment lost 4 bases and the J segment 0 bases; nucleotides outside the gene matches: 9. The CDR3 sequence is CASSSATGGRMNTEAFF. CDR3 nucleotides: TGTGCCAGCAGCTCTGCTACAGGGGGCCGGATGAACACTGAAGCTTTCTTT.

This chain joins TRBV2 and TRBJ1-1, with a possible D match to TRBD1 (5 bases). CDR3 length: 14 amino acids. CDR1 SNHLY and CDR2 FYNNEI come from the germline V gene. The V gene lost 3 bases and the J gene lost 10 bases, with 18 bases spanning the gap. The CDR3 protein is CASSEGGTTVPAFF. The CDR3 DNA is TGTGCCAGCAGTGAGGGAGGGACTACCGTACCAGCTTTCTTT.